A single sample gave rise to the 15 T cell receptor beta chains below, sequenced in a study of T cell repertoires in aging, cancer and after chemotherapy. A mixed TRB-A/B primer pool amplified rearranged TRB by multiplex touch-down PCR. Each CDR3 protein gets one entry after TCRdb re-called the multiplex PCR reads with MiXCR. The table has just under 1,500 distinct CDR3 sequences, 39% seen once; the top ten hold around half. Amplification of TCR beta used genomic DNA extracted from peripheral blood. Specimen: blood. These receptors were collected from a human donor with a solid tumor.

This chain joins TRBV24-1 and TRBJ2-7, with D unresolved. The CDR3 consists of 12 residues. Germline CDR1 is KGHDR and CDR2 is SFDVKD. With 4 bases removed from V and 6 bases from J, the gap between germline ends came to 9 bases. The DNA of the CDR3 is TGTGCCACCAGTGACCCTCGGAGCGAGCAGTACTTC. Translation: CATSDPRSEQYF.

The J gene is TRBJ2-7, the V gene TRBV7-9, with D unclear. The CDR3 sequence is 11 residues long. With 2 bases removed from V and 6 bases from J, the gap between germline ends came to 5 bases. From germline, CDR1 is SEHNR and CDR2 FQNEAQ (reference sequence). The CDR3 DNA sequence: TGTGCCAGCAGCTTATTTGGCGAGCAGTACTTC. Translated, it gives CASSLFGEQYF.

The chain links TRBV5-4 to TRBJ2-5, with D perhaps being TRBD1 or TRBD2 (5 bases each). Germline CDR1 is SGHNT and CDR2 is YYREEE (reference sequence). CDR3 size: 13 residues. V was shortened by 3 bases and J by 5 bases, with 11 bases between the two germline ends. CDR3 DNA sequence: TGTGCCAGCAGCTGGGGGAGTGGTGAGACCCAGTACTTC. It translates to CASSWGSGETQYF.

In DNA, the CDR3 is TGTGCCAGCAGCCTCCACATGAACACTGAAGCTTTCTTT. Translation: CASSLHMNTEAFF. The V gene is TRBV11-2, the J gene TRBJ1-1; D gene unclear. V was trimmed by 5 bases and J by 0 bases, leaving 7 bases between them. CDR1 and CDR2 (germline): SGHAT, FQNNGV. CDR3 size: 13 residues. Filled out from reference TRBV11-2 and TRBJ1-1, the complete variable domain reads EAGVAQSPRYKIIEKRQSVAFWCNPISGHATLYWYQQILGQGPKLLIQFQNNGVVDDSQLPKDRFSAERLKGVDSTLKIQPAKLEDSAVYLCASSLHMNTEAFFGQGTRLTVV.

CDR3 sequence: CASNPAGGTDTQYF. CDR3 nucleotides: TGTGCCAGCAACCCAGCGGGAGGAACAGATACGCAGTATTTT. The chain links TRBV6-6 to TRBJ2-3, with 9 bases aligning to TRBD2. Germline V lookup: CDR1 MNHNY, CDR2 SVGAGI (reference sequence). CDR3 length: 14 residues. V was pared by 7 bases and J by 3 bases, with 5 bases of the junction left unmatched.

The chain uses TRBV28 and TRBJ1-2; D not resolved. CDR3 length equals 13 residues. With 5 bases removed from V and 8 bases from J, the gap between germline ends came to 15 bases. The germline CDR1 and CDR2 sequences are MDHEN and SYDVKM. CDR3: CASSQETIWGYTF. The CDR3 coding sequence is TGTGCCAGCAGTCAAGAGACCATATGGGGCTACACCTTC.

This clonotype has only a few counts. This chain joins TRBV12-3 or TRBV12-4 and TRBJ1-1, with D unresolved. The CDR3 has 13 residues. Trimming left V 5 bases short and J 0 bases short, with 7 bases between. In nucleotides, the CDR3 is TGTGCCAGCAGTCCAAGAGTGAACACTGAAGCTTTCTTT. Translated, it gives CASSPRVNTEAFF.

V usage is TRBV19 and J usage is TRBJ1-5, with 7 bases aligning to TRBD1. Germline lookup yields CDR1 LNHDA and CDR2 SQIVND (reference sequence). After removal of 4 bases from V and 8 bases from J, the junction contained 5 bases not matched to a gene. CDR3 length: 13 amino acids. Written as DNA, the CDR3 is TGTGCCAGTAGTACGACAGGGCGTAAGCCCCAGCATTTT. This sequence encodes CASSTTGRKPQHF.

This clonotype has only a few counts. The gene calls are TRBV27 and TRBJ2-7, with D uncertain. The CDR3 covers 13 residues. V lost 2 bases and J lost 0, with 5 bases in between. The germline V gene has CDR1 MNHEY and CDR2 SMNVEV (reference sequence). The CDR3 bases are TGTGCCAGCAGTTTACTCCCCTCCTACGAGCAGTACTTC. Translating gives CASSLLPSYEQYF.

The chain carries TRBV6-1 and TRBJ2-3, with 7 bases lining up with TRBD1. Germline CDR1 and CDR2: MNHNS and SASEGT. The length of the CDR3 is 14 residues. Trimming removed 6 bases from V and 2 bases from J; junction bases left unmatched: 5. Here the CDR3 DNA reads TGTGCCAGCAGGGCGACAGGGCCCACAGATACGCAGTATTTT. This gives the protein CASRATGPTDTQYF.

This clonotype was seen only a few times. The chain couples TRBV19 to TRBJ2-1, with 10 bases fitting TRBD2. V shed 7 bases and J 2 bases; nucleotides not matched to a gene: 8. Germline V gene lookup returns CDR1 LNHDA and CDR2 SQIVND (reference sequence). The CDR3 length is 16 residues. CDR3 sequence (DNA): TGTGCCAGTACCCCCGGAACTAGCGGGGCCTACAATGAGCAGTTCTTC. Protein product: CASTPGTSGAYNEQFF.

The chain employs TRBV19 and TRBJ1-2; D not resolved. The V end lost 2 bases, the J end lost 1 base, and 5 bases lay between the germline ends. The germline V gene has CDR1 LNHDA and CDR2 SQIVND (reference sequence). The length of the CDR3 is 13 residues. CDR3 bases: TGTGCCAGTAGTATACGGATTAACTATGGCTACACCTTC. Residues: CASSIRINYGYTF.

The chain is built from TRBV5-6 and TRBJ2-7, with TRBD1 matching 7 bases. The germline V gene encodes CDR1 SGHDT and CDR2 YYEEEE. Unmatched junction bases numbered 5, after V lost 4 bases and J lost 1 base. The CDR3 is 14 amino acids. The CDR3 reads CASSLPQGSYEQYF. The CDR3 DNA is TGTGCCAGCAGCCTACCACAGGGGTCCTACGAGCAGTACTTC.

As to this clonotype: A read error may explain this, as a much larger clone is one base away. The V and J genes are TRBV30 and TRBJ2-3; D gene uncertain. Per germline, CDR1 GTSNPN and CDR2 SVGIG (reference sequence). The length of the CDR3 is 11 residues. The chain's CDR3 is CAWTGTDKQYF. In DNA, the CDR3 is TGTGCCTGGACAGGCACAGATAAGCAGTATTTT.

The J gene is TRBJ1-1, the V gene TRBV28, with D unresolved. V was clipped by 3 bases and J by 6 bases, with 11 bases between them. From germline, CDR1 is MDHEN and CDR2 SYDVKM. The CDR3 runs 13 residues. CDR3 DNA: TGTGCCAGCAGTTTGCGGGGATACGCTGAAGCTTTCTTT. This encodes CASSLRGYAEAFF.